This T cell receptor (beta chain) was retrieved from a study of technical replicates of blood from four donors. Some clones are missing from TCRdb's copy, which holds only in-frame ones; the method was immunoSEQ multiplex PCR. The table has some 66,000 clones, roughly 98% seen once. Trimming took off 5 bases at V and 2 bases at J, with 13 bases between the two ends. The CDR3 is 14 amino acids. Germline V gene lookup returns CDR1 SGHVS and CDR2 FNYEAQ. The chain recombines TRBV7-6 with TRBJ2-7, with D possibly being TRBD2 (6 bases). The sample was T cells isolated from PBMCs. The receptor comes from a human donor in good health. The CDR3, as DNA: TGTGCCAGCAGCCCGGGACTCCTTACCTACGAGCAGTACTTC. It specifies CASSPGLLTYEQYF.